The sequence of this T cell receptor (beta chain) was determined in a study of blood T cell repertoires in COVID-19. In the study overall: COVID-19 samples from acute and convalescent phases originated in the United States, Italy and Spain.

The germline gives CDR1 MNHEY, CDR2 SVGAGI. CDR3 length: 14 residues. The V gene end was trimmed by 7 bases and the J gene end by 6 bases; junction bases not matched to a gene: 9. Sequencing used immunoSEQ multiplex PCR; TCRdb keeps in-frame clones, though not all of them. The table includes about 54,000 clones, around 86% detected once. The sample consisted of peripheral blood. The chain employs TRBV6-5 and TRBJ2-3; 8 nucleotides agree with TRBD1. The sequence came from a man aged 45-65 years with active COVID-19. The CDR3 nucleotides are TGTGCCAGCACCATGGGACAGGTCCCTGATACGCAGTATTTT. Translation: CASTMGQVPDTQYF.